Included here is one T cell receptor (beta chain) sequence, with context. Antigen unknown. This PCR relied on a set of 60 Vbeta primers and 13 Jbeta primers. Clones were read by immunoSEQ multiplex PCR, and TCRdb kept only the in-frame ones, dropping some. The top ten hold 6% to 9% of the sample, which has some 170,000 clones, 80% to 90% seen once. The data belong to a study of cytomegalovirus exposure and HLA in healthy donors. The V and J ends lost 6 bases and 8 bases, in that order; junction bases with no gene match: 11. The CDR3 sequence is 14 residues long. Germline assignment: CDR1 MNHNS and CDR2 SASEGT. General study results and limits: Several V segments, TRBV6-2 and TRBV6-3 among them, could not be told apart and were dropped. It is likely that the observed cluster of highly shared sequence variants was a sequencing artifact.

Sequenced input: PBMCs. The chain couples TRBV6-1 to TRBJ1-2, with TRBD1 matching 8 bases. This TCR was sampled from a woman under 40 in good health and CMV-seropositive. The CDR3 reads CASSLGTGGYGYTF. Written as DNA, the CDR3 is TGTGCCAGCAGCCTGGGCACAGGGGGTTACGGCTACACCTTC.